This TCR beta chain derives from a study of beta chain features in type 1 diabetes. Study-level points and caveats: Type 1 diabetes patients had VDJ junctions that carried fewer insertions and more deletions.

Of note for this clone: Its antigen is still unknown.

Investigators reverse transcribed all isolated RNA, so they sequenced expressed TCRB transcripts. Assay: immunoSEQ multiplex PCR; the TCRdb copy retains only in-frame clones and omits some. The data hold a few hundred thousand clones, with approximately 13% observed a single time. V dropped 7 bases and J dropped 2 bases, with 14 bases sitting between them. The CDR3 runs 15 residues. Germline V lookup: CDR1 MDHEN, CDR2 SYDVKM. The receptor comes from a man younger than 45 in good health. The chain joins TRBV28 to TRBJ2-2, with unresolved D. Sequenced sample: naive CD4+ T cells from blood. DNA for the CDR3: TGTGCCAGCAAGGCCAGATTAGGAAACACCGGGGAGCTGTTTTTT. This gives the protein CASKARLGNTGELFF.